Shown below are 32 T cell receptor beta chains from a single sample sequenced in a study of cytomegalovirus exposure and HLA in healthy donors (TCRdb year 2017). Libraries were built with the immunoSEQ multiplex PCR assay. For the multiplex PCR, a mixture combining 60 forward primers for TCR Vbeta segments and 13 reverse primers for TCR Jbeta segments was used. TCRdb obtained this table from immuneACCESS and retained in-frame rearrangements with V and J assigned. These tables miss some clones; where compared with another copy, unresolved V genes account for less than half of the shortfall, and the remainder is unexplained. The sample's records list fewer than 70,000 clones. In total, the top ten clones hold 3.6% of the sample. The sequencing sample was made of PBMCs. These receptors all stem from a woman younger than 35 in good health and CMV-seronegative.

The chain links TRBV4-1 to TRBJ2-7; tentative D call: TRBD2 (5 bases). The CDR3 covers 14 residues. Germline loops: CDR1 MGHRA, CDR2 YSYEKL. V was cut by 0 bases and J by 6 bases, with 12 bases left in between. CDR3 bases: TGCGCCAGCAGCCAAGACGACACGGCGGGCGAGCAGTACTTC. Translation gives CASSQDDTAGEQYF.

This chain uses TRBV7-2 with TRBJ1-1, with D possibly matching TRBD1 (6 bases). With 2 bases removed from V and 0 bases from J, the gap between germline ends came to 16 bases. CDR1 SGHTA and CDR2 FQGNSA come from the germline V gene. The CDR3 is 17 amino acids. This chain's CDR3 is CASSLIGGGGVNTEAFF. The CDR3 nucleotides read TGTGCCAGCAGCTTAATTGGGGGAGGGGGTGTGAACACTGAAGCTTTCTTT.

The CDR3 spells CATSRLGRGNQPQHF. CDR3 coding DNA: TGTGCCACCAGCAGATTAGGACGGGGAAATCAGCCCCAGCATTTT. The gene calls are TRBV15 and TRBJ1-5, with D uncertain. Germline V lookup: CDR1 LNHNV, CDR2 YYDKDF (reference sequence). With 2 bases removed from V and 4 bases from J, the gap between germline ends came to 12 bases. The CDR3 contains 15 residues.

The chain joins TRBV5-4 to TRBJ1-6, with 8 nucleotides matching TRBD1. J lost 9 bases, V lost 2 bases, and 7 bases had no gene match. The length of the CDR3 is 15 residues. CDR1 and CDR2 (germline): SGHNT, YYREEE (reference sequence). CDR3 coding DNA: TGTGCCAGCAGCTTCGGGCAGGGGGCTTTTTCACCCCTCCACTTT. Its protein is CASSFGQGAFSPLHF.

This chain uses TRBV28 with TRBJ2-7, with TRBD1 matching 7 bases. From germline, CDR1 is MDHEN and CDR2 SYDVKM. The CDR3 is 12 amino acids. V lost 7 bases and J lost 5; bases outside the gene matches: 5. CDR3 residues: CASTSDRHEQYF. The CDR3 DNA follows: TGTGCCAGCACCTCGGACAGGCACGAGCAGTACTTC. The entire variable domain, with the rest obtained from reference TRBV28 and TRBJ2-7, is as follows: DVKVTQSSRYLVKRTGEKVFLECVQDMDHENMFWYRQDPGLGLRLIYFSYDVKMKEKGDIPEGYSVSREKKERFSLILESASTNQTSMYLCASTSDRHEQYFGPGTRLTVT.

The gene calls are TRBV6-5 and TRBJ2-2; 10 bases map to TRBD2. Germline V CDR1 and CDR2: MNHEY, SVGAGI. The CDR3 is 14 residues long. The J segment lost 5 bases and the V segment lost 7 bases, leaving 4 bases of the junction unmatched. The CDR3 DNA is TGTGCCAGCACCATAGCGGGAGGTACCGGGGAGCTGTTTTTT. It is translated as CASTIAGGTGELFF.

This CDR3 is CASSLGDSVYGYTF. In DNA form, the CDR3 reads TGTGCCAGCAGCTTGGGGGACAGCGTTTATGGCTACACCTTC. The chain has TRBV7-9 and TRBJ1-2; 7 bases line up with TRBD1. This CDR3 is built from 14 residues. Germline assignment: CDR1 SEHNR and CDR2 FQNEAQ (reference sequence). Germline trimming cut 3 bases from V and 5 bases from J; bases unmatched to any gene: 6.

The rearrangement links TRBV19 to TRBJ1-1; the D gene is possibly TRBD1 (6 bases). V was shortened by 6 bases and J by 0 bases, with 11 bases between the two germline ends. The CDR3 extends over 14 amino acids. Germline values: CDR1 LNHDA, CDR2 SQIVND (reference sequence). In nucleotides, the CDR3 is TGTGCCAGTAGAGGACAGACTCTGAACACTGAAGCTTTCTTT. It specifies CASRGQTLNTEAFF.

The gene calls are TRBV5-4 and TRBJ2-2; D is unclear. CDR3 length: 14 residues. Germline V gene data show CDR1 as SGHNT and CDR2 as YYREEE (reference sequence). Trimming stripped 4 bases from V and 0 bases from J, with 7 bases between. The CDR3 region is CASSRGANTGELFF. The CDR3 DNA reads TGTGCCAGCAGCCGCGGCGCGAACACCGGGGAGCTGTTTTTT.

The chain uses TRBV6-6 and TRBJ1-2; D possibly corresponds to TRBD1 (6 bases). CDR1 and CDR2 (germline): MNHNY, SVGAGI (reference sequence). The germline V and J ends were trimmed by 4 bases and 8 bases, with 23 bases remaining between them. This CDR3 contains 16 residues. The CDR3 sequence is CASSSYLQGRTWGYTF. CDR3 nucleotides: TGTGCCAGCAGTTCGTACCTACAGGGTAGGACTTGGGGCTACACCTTC.

The CDR3 nucleotides read TGTGCCAGCAGCTGGGGGACAGGCACCCCTGTCAACGAGCAGTACTTC. Translating it yields CASSWGTGTPVNEQYF. The rearrangement links TRBV5-6 to TRBJ2-7; 8 nucleotides align to TRBD1. The trim removed 3 bases at V and 5 bases at J, leaving 13 bases unmatched. Germline V gene data show CDR1 as SGHDT and CDR2 as YYEEEE. This CDR3 is 16 amino acids long.

This chain links TRBV19 with TRBJ2-7, with 7 bases lining up with TRBD1. This CDR3 region has 16 residues. Trimming at V came to 6 bases and at J to 3 bases, leaving 14 bases not matched to a gene. Germline assignment: CDR1 LNHDA and CDR2 SQIVND (reference sequence). CDR3 protein: CASSSLLEGARYEQYF. The CDR3 nucleotides are TGTGCCAGTAGCTCCCTACTCGAGGGGGCGCGCTACGAGCAGTACTTC.

The rearrangement uses TRBV29-1 and TRBJ1-1, with TRBD1 matching over 10 bases. Germline values: CDR1 SQVTM, CDR2 ANQGSEA. Unmatched junction bases numbered 9, after V lost 5 bases and J lost 6 bases. The CDR3 totals 14 residues. For the CDR3, the DNA is TGCAGCGTTACGACAGGGGGCTCTAAATCTGAAGCTTTCTTT. Amino acid sequence: CSVTTGGSKSEAFF.

The chain recombines TRBV28 with TRBJ2-5; no clear D gene. CDR3 length: 12 residues. CDR1 is MDHEN, CDR2 SYDVKM, per germline. V shed 7 bases and J shed 3 bases, with 9 bases lying between them. CDR3 protein: CASNFRKETQYF. The DNA of the CDR3 is TGTGCCAGCAATTTCAGAAAAGAGACCCAGTACTTC.

The rearrangement uses TRBV6-5 and TRBJ1-5; D uncertain. CDR1 MNHEY and CDR2 SVGAGI come from the germline V gene. V lost 8 bases to trimming and J lost 3 bases, with 11 bases between them. There are 13 residues in the CDR3. CDR3 region: CASRRNTNQPQHF. DNA for the CDR3: TGTGCCAGCCGCCGAAACACCAATCAGCCCCAGCATTTT.

The gene calls are TRBV7-2 and TRBJ2-5; TRBD2 aligns across 9 bases. Per the germline V gene, CDR1 is SGHTA and CDR2 is FQGNSA. The CDR3 sequence is 14 residues long. The V and J ends lost 5 bases and 4 bases, in that order; junction bases with no gene match: 5. In DNA, the CDR3 is TGTGCCAGCAGCCTGGGACTAGCCTCAGAGACCCAGTACTTC. Amino acid sequence: CASSLGLASETQYF.

This chain connects TRBV12-5 to TRBJ2-5, with TRBD1 matching 10 bases. Per germline, CDR1 LGHNT and CDR2 FRNRAP. The CDR3 has 13 residues. CDR3 coding DNA: TGTGCCTCCGGGACAGGGGTCCCAGAGACCCAGTACTTC. Its protein is CASGTGVPETQYF.

The chain is built from TRBV6-5 and TRBJ2-7, with 7 bases identical to TRBD1. V lost 5 bases and J lost 3; bases outside the gene matches: 7. Germline V gene lookup returns CDR1 MNHEY and CDR2 SVGAGI. The CDR3 is made up of 14 amino acids. This CDR3 is CASSLRDSNYEQYF. In DNA form, the CDR3 reads TGTGCCAGCAGTCTCCGGGACAGTAACTACGAGCAGTACTTC.

This chain uses TRBV6-5 with TRBJ2-7; 9 bases map to TRBD1. CDR1 MNHEY and CDR2 SVGAGI come from the germline V gene. This CDR3 region has 14 residues. Germline trimming cut 2 bases from V and 7 bases from J; bases unmatched to any gene: 6. The CDR3 sequence: CASSYRPDRGEQYF. For the CDR3, the DNA is TGTGCCAGCAGTTACCGCCCGGACAGGGGAGAGCAGTACTTC.

The rearrangement joins TRBV5-6 to TRBJ1-2; no clear D gene. The V end lost 2 bases, the J end lost 7 bases, and 9 bases lay between the germline ends. Looked up from germline, CDR1 is SGHDT and CDR2 is YYEEEE. The CDR3 spans 12 residues. Here the CDR3 DNA reads TGTGCCAGCAGCTTTTACAGCTCTGGCTACACCTTC. Translated: CASSFYSSGYTF.

This sequence joins TRBV9 and TRBJ2-3, with TRBD1 matching over 10 bases. The V and J ends lost 0 bases and 1 base, in that order; junction bases with no gene match: 2. This CDR3 region has 16 residues. From germline, CDR1 is SGDLS and CDR2 YYNGEE. CDR3 region: CASSVGDRGGTDTQYF. In nucleotides, the CDR3 is TGTGCCAGCAGCGTAGGGGACAGGGGAGGCACAGATACGCAGTATTTT.

The chain has TRBV6-1 and TRBJ2-1; TRBD2 agrees at 9 bases. V shed 4 bases, J shed 10 bases, and the junction held 8 bases outside the gene matches. Per the germline V gene, CDR1 is MNHNS and CDR2 is SASEGT. The CDR3 loop spans 14 amino acids. The CDR3: CASSGLAVVAEQFF. The CDR3 DNA sequence: TGTGCCAGCAGTGGACTAGCGGTTGTCGCGGAGCAGTTCTTC.

J is TRBJ2-1 and V is TRBV7-9; D gene ambiguous. Germline CDR1 is SEHNR and CDR2 is FQNEAQ (reference sequence). The germline V and J ends were trimmed by 5 bases and 4 bases, with 6 bases remaining between them. The CDR3 length is 12 residues. CDR3 loop: CASSPSYNEQFF. CDR3 in DNA: TGTGCCAGCAGCCCATCATACAATGAGCAGTTCTTC.

The chain's CDR3 is CASSSREVAGREQYF. CDR3 coding DNA: TGTGCCAGCAGCTCTAGAGAAGTTGCGGGGCGCGAGCAGTACTTC. V usage is TRBV6-5 and J usage is TRBJ2-7, with TRBD2 as a possible D gene (6 bases). Germline CDR1 is MNHEY and CDR2 is SVGAGI. V shed 6 bases and J shed 6 bases, with 21 bases lying between them. The CDR3 length is 15 residues.

The chain joins TRBV4-1 to TRBJ2-7; D perhaps matches TRBD1 (6 bases). CDR1 is MGHRA and CDR2 is YSYEKL in the germline V gene. V was shortened by 1 base and J by 3 bases, with 16 bases between the two germline ends. There are 16 residues in the CDR3. The CDR3 sequence: CASSQGIWDIDYEQYF. In DNA, the CDR3 is TGCGCCAGCAGCCAAGGGATTTGGGACATCGACTACGAGCAGTACTTC.

V usage is TRBV5-4 and J usage is TRBJ2-7, with TRBD1 as a possible D gene (7 bases). The CDR3 spans 16 residues. Germline V gene lookup returns CDR1 SGHNT and CDR2 YYREEE (reference sequence). The V gene lost 3 bases and the J gene lost 2 bases, with 18 bases spanning the gap. The CDR3 DNA sequence: TGTGCCAGCAGCTCGACTGGGGGGACAGCTGCCTACGAGCAGTACTTC. Encoded protein: CASSSTGGTAAYEQYF.

This chain's CDR3 is CASGLVLRGVTDTQYF. The CDR3 DNA follows: TGTGCTAGTGGTTTGGTCCTGCGGGGGGTGACAGATACGCAGTATTTT. The rearrangement uses TRBV12-5 and TRBJ2-3, with 8 bases that match TRBD2. V dropped 0 bases and J dropped 3; count of bases not matched to a gene: 5. In germline, CDR1 is LGHNT, CDR2 FRNRAP. This CDR3 is 16 amino acids long. Combining the CDR3 with reference TRBV12-5 and TRBJ2-3 gives the whole variable domain DARVTQTPRHKVTEMGQEVTMRCQPILGHNTVFWYRQTMMQGLELLAYFRNRAPLDDSGMPKDRFSAEMPDATLATLKIQPSEPRDSAVYFCASGLVLRGVTDTQYFGPGTRLTVL.

The chain joins TRBV13 to TRBJ1-1; D might be TRBD1 (5 bases). The CDR3 runs 17 residues. Trimming shortened V by 3 bases and J by 0 bases, and 17 bases separated the two germline ends. The germline V gene has CDR1 PRHDT and CDR2 FYEKMQ (reference sequence). CDR3 sequence: CASSFLPGGELNTEAFF. The CDR3 DNA sequence: TGTGCCAGCAGCTTCCTCCCCGGGGGAGAGTTGAACACTGAAGCTTTCTTT.

The V call is TRBV2, the J call TRBJ2-7; possibly TRBD2 for D (6 bases). The length of the CDR3 is 13 residues. CDR1 and CDR2 (germline): SNHLY, FYNNEI. Trimming shortened V by 4 bases and J by 6 bases, and 13 bases separated the two germline ends. CDR3 bases: TGTGCCAGCAGTGGGCTAGCGTTAAGCGAGCAGTACTTC. It encodes CASSGLALSEQYF.

The chain employs TRBV28 and TRBJ2-7; perhaps TRBD1 as D (6 bases). The CDR3 loop spans 15 amino acids. V was cut by 6 bases and J by 2 bases, with 17 bases left in between. The germline gives CDR1 MDHEN, CDR2 SYDVKM. This CDR3 reads CASSRPPGAPYEQYF. Written as DNA, the CDR3 is TGTGCCAGCAGCCGGCCCCCAGGGGCCCCCTACGAGCAGTACTTC.

The CDR3 is CAITIDRGGTEAFF. The CDR3 coding sequence is TGTGCCATCACTATTGACAGGGGAGGAACTGAAGCTTTCTTT. This chain connects TRBV10-3 to TRBJ1-1, with TRBD1 identical over 8 bases. The CDR3 has 14 residues. V was clipped by 7 bases and J by 5 bases; unmatched bases: 9. Germline CDR1 and CDR2: ENHRY and SYGVKD.

The rearrangement links TRBV4-2 to TRBJ2-1, with D possibly TRBD2 on 6 matching bases. CDR1 is LGHNA, CDR2 YNFKEQ, per germline. V was clipped by 0 bases and J by 13 bases, with 19 bases between them. This CDR3 spans 15 amino acids. In nucleotides, the CDR3 is TGTGCCAGCAGCCAAGATTTGGGGAAACGGGGGTTTCAGTTCTTC. As protein: CASSQDLGKRGFQFF.